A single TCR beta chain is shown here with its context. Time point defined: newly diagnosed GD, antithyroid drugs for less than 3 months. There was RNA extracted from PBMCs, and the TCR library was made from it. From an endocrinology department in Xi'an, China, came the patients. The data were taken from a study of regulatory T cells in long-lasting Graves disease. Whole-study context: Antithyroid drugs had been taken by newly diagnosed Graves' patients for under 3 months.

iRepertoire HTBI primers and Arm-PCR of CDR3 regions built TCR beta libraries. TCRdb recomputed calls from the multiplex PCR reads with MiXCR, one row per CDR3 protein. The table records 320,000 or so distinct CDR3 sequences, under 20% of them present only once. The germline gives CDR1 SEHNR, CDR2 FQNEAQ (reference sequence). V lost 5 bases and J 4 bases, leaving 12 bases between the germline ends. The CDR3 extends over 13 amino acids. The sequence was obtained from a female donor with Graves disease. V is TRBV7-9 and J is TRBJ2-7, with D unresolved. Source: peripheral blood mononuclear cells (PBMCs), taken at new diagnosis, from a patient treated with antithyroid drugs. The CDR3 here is CASSPHPNYEQYF. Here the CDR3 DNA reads TGTGCCAGCAGCCCGCACCCTAATTACGAGCAGTACTTC.